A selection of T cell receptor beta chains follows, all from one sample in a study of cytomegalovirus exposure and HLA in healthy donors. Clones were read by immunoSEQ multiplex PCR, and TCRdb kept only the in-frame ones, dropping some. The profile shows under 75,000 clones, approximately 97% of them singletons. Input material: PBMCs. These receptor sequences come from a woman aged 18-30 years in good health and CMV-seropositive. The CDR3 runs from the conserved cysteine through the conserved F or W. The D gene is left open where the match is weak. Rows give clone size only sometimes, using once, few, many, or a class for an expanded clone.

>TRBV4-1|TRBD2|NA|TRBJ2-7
TGCGCCAGCAGCCACCTAGCGGGAGGCTCTGCCTACGAGCAGTACTTC
CASSHLAGGSAYEQYF
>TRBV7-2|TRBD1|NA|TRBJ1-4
TGTGCCAGCAGCGTAGCCGGGACAGGGGATGAAAAACTGTTTTTT
CASSVAGTGDEKLFF
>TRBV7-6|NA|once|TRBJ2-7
TGTGCCAGCAGCCCCGGGCTACTAGGCTCCTACGAGCAGTACTTC
CASSPGLLGSYEQYF
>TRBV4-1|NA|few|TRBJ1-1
TGCGCCAGCAGCCAAGATGAGGGCGGATACACTGAAGCTTTCTTT
CASSQDEGGYTEAFF
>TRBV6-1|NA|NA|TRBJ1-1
TGTGCCAGCACCAAGACAGGGAACACTGAAGCTTTCTTT
CASTKTGNTEAFF
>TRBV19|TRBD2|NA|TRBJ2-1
TGTGCCAGTAGTACCGAGATAAGCGGGACTAAGTTCTCCAATGAGCAGTTCTTC
CASSTEISGTKFSNEQFF
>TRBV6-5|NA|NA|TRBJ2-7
TGTGCCAGCAGTTATAGGCAGACTTCCTACGAGCAGTACTTC
CASSYRQTSYEQYF
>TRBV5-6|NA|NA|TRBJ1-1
TGTGCCAGCAGCGCCGGACAGTTCTTGAACACTGAAGCTTTCTTT
CASSAGQFLNTEAFF
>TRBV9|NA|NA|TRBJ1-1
TGTGCCAGCACCGCCGGACTCCAAGCCTCTGAAGCTTTCTTT
CASTAGLQASEAFF
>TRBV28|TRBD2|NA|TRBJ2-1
TGTGCCAGCCCGACTAGCGGGAGGAAGATCGCGTGGGACAATGAGCAGTTCTTC
CASPTSGRKIAWDNEQFF
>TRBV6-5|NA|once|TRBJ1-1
TGTGCCAGCAGTTCGCCTCGGGGGTCACGCACTGAAGCTTTCTTT
CASSSPRGSRTEAFF
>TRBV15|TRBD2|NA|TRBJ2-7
TGTGCCACCAGCCGAAACCTAGGGACTAGCGCGAGCTTC
CATSRNLGTSASF
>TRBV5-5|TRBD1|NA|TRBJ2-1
TGTGCCAGCAGCAGAACACAGGGGCCGATGGATCAGTTCTTC
CASSRTQGPMDQFF
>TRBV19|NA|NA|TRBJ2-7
TGTGCCAGTAGTATAACCCTCAGCTCCTACGAGCAGTACTTC
CASSITLSSYEQYF
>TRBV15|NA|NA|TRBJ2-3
TGTGCCACCCGCCCCGATCGGGGGAGGTCTGTCGGTCGCACAGATACGCAGTATTTT
CATRPDRGRSVGRTDTQYF
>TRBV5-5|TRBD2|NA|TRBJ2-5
TGTGCCAGTACCGGGACTAGAAAAGAGACCCAGTACTTC
CASTGTRKETQYF
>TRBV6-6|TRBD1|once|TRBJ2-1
TGTGCCAGCAGTTCTATCCGGGACAGTTACAATGAGCAGTTCTTC
CASSSIRDSYNEQFF
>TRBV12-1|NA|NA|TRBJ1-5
TGTGCCAGCAGCTTTCGGGGCTTGTTTTCAGGGGGCGACACAAATCAGCCCCAGCATTTT
CASSFRGLFSGGDTNQPQHF
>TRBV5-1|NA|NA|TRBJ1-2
TGCGCCAGCAGCTTGGATCGCAGGGCTAACTATGGCTACACCTTC
CASSLDRRANYGYTF
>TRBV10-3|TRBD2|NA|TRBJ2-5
TGTGCCATCAGTGGCGGGACTAGCGGGAGGATGGGGGAGACCCAGTACTTC
CAISGGTSGRMGETQYF
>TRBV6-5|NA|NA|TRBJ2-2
TGTGCCAGCAGTTACGGAGGGACCGGGGAGCTGTTTTTT
CASSYGGTGELFF
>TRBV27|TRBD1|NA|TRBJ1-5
TGTGCCAGCAGTCTCGACGGGACAGGGCCCCAGCCCCAGCATTTT
CASSLDGTGPQPQHF
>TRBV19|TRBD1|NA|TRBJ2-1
TGTGCCAGTAAAGGACAGGGGACCTACAATGAGCAGTTCTTC
CASKGQGTYNEQFF
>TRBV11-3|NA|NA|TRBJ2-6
TGTGCCAGCAGCTTAGTTCGTGAGGGTACCCTCTCTGGGGCCAACGTCCTGACTTTC
CASSLVREGTLSGANVLTF
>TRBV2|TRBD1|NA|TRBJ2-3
TGTGCCAGCACCTCCCTAAGGGACAGGGTGGAAGATACGCAGTATTTT
CASTSLRDRVEDTQYF
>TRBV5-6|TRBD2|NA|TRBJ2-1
TGTGCCAGCAGCTTACCTAGCGGGGGGGTCCGGAATGAGCAGTTCTTC
CASSLPSGGVRNEQFF
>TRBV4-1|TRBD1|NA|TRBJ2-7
TGCGCCAGCAGCCTTGGGACAGCCTTCTCCTACGAGCAGTACTTC
CASSLGTAFSYEQYF
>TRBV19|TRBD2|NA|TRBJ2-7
TGTGCCAGTAGTAGGGCTAGCGGGAGCGCCTACGAGCAGTACTTC
CASSRASGSAYEQYF
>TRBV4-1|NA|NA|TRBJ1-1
TGCGCCAGCAGCCAACTCAGCTCTGCCCGGCGGGCTGAAGCTTTCTTT
CASSQLSSARRAEAFF
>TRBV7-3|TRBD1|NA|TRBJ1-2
TGTGCCAGCAGCCCCGGACAGGGGGCGAGTGATGGCTACACCTTC
CASSPGQGASDGYTF
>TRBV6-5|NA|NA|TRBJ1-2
TGTGCCAGCAGCAAAACGAAACAGATTAACTATGGCTACACCTTC
CASSKTKQINYGYTF
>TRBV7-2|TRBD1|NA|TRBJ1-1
TGTGCCAGCAGCCTGGACAGGGTGAACACTGAAGCTTTCTTT
CASSLDRVNTEAFF
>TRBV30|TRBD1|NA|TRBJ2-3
TGTGCCTGGGCCGAGGGACAGCTAAACACAGATACGCAGTATTTT
CAWAEGQLNTDTQYF
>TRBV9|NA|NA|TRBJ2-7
TGTGCCAGCAGCGTAGGCTTCCTGAGCTACGAGCAGTACTTC
CASSVGFLSYEQYF
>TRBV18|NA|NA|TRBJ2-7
TGTGCCAGCTCACCACGTCAGGGTCGCCACGAGCAGTACTTC
CASSPRQGRHEQYF
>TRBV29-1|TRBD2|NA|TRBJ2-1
TGCAGCGTTCGGCCGGGACTAGCATACAATGAGCAGTTCTTC
CSVRPGLAYNEQFF
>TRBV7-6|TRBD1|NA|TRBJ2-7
TGTGCCAGCAGCGGGGACAGGTACGAGCAGTACTTC
CASSGDRYEQYF
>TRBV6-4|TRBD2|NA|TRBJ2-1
TGTGCCAGCAGTGATAGTCTAGCGGGAGGGAGTGAGCAGTTCTTC
CASSDSLAGGSEQFF
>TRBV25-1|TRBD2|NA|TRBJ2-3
TGTGCCAGCAGTGGCATCAGCGGGAGGGCCTCCGATACGCAGTATTTT
CASSGISGRASDTQYF
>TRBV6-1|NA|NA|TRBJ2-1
TGTGCCAGCACTGTCCTACGCTTCTCTTACAATGAGCAGTTCTTC
CASTVLRFSYNEQFF
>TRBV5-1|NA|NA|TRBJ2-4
TGCGCCAGCAGCCTCGGGCCACAGGGCTCCAAAAACATTCAGTACTTC
CASSLGPQGSKNIQYF
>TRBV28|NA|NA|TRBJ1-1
TGTGCCAGCACCCCCGCCCCGGGGGGCCGCACTGAAGCTTTCTTT
CASTPAPGGRTEAFF
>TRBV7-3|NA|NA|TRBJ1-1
TGTGCCAGCAGCTTCCGGCAGGGGACTGAAGCTTTCTTT
CASSFRQGTEAFF
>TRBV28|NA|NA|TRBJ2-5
TGTGCCAGCTCCATATTGGCAGGGGCTAGCGGTGAGACCCAGTACTTC
CASSILAGASGETQYF
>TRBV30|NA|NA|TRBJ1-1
TGTGCCTGGAGGAAAGGGAGAAACACTGAAGCTTTCTTT
CAWRKGRNTEAFF
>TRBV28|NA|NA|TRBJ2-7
TGTGCCAGCAGGCAGGACTACGAGCAGTACTTC
CASRQDYEQYF